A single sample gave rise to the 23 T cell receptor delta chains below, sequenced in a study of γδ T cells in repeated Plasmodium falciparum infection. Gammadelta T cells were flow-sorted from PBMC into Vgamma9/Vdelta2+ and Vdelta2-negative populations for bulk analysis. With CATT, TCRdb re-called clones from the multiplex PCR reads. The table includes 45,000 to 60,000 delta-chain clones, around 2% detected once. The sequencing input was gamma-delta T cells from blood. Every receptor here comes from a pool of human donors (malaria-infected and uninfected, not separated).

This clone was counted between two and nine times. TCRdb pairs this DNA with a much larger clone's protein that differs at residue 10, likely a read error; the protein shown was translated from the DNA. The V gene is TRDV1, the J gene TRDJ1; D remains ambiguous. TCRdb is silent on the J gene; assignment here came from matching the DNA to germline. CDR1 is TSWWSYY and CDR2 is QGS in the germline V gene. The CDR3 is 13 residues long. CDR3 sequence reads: CALTLSDTDRLIF. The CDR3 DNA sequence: TGTGCTCTTACTCTTTCCGACACCGATAGACTCATCTTT.

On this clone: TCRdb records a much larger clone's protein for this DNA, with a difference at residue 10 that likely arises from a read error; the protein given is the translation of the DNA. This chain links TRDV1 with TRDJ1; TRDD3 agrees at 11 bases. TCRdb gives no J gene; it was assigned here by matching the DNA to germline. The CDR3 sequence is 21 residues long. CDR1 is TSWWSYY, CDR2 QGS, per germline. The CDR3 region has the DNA TGTGCTCTTGGAGAACCCTTCCTCCCGTGCTGGGGGATACTCTCAGAAAAAAAACTCATCTTT. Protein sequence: CALGEPFLPCWGILSEKKLIF.

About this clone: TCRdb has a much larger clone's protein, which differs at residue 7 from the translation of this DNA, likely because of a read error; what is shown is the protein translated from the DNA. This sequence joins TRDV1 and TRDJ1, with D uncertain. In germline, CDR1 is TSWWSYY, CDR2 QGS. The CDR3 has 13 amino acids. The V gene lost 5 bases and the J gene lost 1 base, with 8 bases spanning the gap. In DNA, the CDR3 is TGTGCTCTTGGGACAACACGCACCGATAAACTCATCTTT. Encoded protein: CALGTTRTDKLIF.

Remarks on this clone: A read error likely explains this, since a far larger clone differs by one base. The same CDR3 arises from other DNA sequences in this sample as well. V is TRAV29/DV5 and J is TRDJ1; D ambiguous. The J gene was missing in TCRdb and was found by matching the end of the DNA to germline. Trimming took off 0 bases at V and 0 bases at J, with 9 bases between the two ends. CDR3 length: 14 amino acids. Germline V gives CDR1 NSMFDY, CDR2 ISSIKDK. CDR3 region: CAASASMYTDKLIF. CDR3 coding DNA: TGTGCAGCAAGCGCAAGTATGTACACCGATAAACTCATCTTT.

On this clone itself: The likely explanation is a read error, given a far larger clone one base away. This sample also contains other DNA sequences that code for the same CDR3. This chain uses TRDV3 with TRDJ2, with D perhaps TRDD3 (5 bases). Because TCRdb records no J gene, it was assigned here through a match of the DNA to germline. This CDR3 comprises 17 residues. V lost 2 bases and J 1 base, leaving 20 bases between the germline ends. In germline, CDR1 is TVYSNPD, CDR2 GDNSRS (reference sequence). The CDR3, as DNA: TGTGCCTTTGAAGAGTTTAACGGGGGGTTTTTGACAGCACAACTCTTCTTT. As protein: CAFEEFNGGFLTAQLFF.

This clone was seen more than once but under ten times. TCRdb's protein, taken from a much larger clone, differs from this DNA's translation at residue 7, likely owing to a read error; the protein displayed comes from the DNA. The CDR3 nucleotides are TGTGCATACGGATCCTTCCCTAAGCCCCTGTTACTGGGGGACCCCGAATATCCCCCCACTGTTTATAAACTCATCTTT. Protein: CAYGSFPKPLLLGDPEYPPTVYKLIF. J is TRDJ1 and V is TRDV3; 9 bases match TRDD3. Here the J gene came from matching the DNA to germline, since TCRdb omits it. This CDR3 has 26 amino acids. CDR1 and CDR2 from the germline V gene are TVYSNPD and GDNSRS (reference sequence).

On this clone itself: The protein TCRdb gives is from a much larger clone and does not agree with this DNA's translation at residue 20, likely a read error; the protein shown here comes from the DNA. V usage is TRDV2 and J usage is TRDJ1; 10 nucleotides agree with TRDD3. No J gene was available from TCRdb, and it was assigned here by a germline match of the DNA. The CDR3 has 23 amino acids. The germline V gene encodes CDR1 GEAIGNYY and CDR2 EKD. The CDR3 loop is CACDTLLSGKVLGDSPYTDELIF. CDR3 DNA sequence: TGTGCCTGTGACACCTTGCTGAGTGGGAAAGTACTGGGGGATTCCCCGTACACCGATGAACTCATCTTT.

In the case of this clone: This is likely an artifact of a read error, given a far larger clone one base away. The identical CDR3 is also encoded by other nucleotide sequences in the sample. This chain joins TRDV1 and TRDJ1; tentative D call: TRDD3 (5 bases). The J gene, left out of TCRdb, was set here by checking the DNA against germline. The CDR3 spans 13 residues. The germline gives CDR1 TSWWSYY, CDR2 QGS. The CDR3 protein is CALGEEPPDKLIF. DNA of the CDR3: TGCGCTCTTGGGGAAGAACCCCCGGATAAACTCATCTTT.

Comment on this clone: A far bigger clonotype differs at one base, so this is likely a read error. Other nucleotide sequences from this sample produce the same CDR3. The CDR3 reads CALGEVPNTDKLIF. CDR3 in DNA: TGTGCTCTTGGGGAAGTCCCCAACACCGATAAACTTATCTTT. The V gene is given as TRDV1, and no J gene call is available. The length of the CDR3 is 14 residues. Per the germline V gene, CDR1 is TSWWSYY and CDR2 is QGS.

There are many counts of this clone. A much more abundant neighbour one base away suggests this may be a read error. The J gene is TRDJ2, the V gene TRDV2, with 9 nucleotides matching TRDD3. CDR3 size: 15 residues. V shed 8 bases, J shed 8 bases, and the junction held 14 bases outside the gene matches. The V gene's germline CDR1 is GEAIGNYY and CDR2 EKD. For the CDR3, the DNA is TGTGCCTTTACTGAACTGGGGGAGCCTTCTGCACAACTCTTCTTT. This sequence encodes CAFTELGEPSAQLFF.

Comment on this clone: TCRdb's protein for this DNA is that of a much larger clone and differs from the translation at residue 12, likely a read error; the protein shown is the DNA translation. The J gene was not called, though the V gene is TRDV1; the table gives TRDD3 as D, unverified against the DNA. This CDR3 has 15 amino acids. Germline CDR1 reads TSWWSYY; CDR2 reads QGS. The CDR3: CALGSTYPLGDNLIF. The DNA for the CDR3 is TGTGCTCTTGGGTCCACTTATCCGCTGGGGGATAATCTCATCTTT.

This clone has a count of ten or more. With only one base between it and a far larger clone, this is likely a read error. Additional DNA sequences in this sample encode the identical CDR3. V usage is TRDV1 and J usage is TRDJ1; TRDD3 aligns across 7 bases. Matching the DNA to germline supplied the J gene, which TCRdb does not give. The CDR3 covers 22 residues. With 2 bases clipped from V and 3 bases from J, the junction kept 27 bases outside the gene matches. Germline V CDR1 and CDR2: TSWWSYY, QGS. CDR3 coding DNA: TGTGCTCTTGGGGAAGCCCATCCGGTATTCCGGTACTGGGGAACATTGGCCGATAAACTCATCTTT. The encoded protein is CALGEAHPVFRYWGTLADKLIF.

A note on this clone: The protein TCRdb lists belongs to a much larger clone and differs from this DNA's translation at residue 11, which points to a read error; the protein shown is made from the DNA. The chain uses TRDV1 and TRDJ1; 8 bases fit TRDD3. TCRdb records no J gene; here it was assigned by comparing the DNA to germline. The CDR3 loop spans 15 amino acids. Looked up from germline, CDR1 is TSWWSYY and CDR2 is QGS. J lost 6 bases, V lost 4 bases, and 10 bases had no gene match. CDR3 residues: CALGAGTGGVNKLIF. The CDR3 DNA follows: TGTGCTCTTGGGGCCGGGACTGGGGGTGTCAATAAACTCATCTTT.

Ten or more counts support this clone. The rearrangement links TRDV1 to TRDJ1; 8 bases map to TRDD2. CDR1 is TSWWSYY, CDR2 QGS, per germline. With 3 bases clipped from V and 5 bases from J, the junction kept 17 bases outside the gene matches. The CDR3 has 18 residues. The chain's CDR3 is CALGEIFLRIGGGDKLIF. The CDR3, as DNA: TGTGCTCTTGGGGAGATCTTCCTACGAATTGGGGGTGGAGATAAACTCATCTTT.

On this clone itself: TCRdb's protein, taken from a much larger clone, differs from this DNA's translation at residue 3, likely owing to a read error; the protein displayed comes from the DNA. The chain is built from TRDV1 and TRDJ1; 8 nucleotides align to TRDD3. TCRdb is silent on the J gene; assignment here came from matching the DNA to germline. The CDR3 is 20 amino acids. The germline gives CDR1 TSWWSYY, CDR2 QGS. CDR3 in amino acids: CAPGELRPTWGYWYTDKLIF. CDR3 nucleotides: TGTGCTCCTGGGGAACTACGACCAACATGGGGATACTGGTACACCGATAAACTCATCTTT.

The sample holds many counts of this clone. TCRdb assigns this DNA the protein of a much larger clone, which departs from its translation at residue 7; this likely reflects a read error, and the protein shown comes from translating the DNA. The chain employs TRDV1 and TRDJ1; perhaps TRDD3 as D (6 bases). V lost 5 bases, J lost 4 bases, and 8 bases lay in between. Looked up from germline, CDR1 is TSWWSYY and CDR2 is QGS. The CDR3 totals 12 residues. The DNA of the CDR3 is TGTGCTCTTGGGATGGGGGGCGATAAACTCATCTTT. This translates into CALGMGGDKLIF.

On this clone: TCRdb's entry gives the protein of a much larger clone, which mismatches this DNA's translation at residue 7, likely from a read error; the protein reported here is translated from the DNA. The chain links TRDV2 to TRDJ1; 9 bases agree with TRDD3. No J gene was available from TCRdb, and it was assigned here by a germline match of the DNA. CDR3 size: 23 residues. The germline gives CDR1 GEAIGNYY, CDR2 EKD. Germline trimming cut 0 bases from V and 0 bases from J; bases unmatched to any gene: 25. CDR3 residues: CACDTVGSRLGDLGGPNTDKLIF. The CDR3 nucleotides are TGTGCCTGTGACACCGTGGGGAGCCGGCTGGGGGATCTTGGCGGTCCTAACACCGATAAACTCATCTTT.

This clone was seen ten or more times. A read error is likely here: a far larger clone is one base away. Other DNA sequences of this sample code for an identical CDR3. CDR3 protein: CALGEQRRNPTSFLNWGATYTDKLIF. The CDR3 bases are TGTGCTCTTGGGGAACAACGGCGGAATCCGACTTCCTTCCTAAACTGGGGAGCTACGTACACCGATAAACTCATCTTT. The chain recombines TRDV1 with TRDJ1, with a weak D call TRDD2 (8 bases). The CDR3 has 26 residues. Germline CDR1 is TSWWSYY and CDR2 is QGS. V was clipped by 1 base and J by 0 bases, with 42 bases between them.

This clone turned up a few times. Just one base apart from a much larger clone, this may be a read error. As DNA, the CDR3 is TGTGCTCTTGGGGAACTATGGCCACCATGGTTAACGTTAGGGGACTCTTTGACAGCACAACTCTTCTTT. Translation: CALGELWPPWLTLGDSLTAQLFF. This chain joins TRDV1 and TRDJ2; maybe TRDD3 (5 bases). TCRdb is silent on the J gene; assignment here came from matching the DNA to germline. Germline CDR1 is TSWWSYY and CDR2 is QGS. V gave up 0 bases and J gave up 0 bases, with 29 bases separating them. The length of the CDR3 is 23 residues.

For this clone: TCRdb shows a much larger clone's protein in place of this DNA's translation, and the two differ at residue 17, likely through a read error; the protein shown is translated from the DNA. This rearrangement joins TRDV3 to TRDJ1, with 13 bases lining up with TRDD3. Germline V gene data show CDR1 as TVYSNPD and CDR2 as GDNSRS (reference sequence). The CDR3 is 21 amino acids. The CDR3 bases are TGTGCCCTTAACTTCCTTTCCTACCTATACTGGGGGATACGTAACACCGAGAAACTCATCTTT. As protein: CALNFLSYLYWGIRNTEKLIF.

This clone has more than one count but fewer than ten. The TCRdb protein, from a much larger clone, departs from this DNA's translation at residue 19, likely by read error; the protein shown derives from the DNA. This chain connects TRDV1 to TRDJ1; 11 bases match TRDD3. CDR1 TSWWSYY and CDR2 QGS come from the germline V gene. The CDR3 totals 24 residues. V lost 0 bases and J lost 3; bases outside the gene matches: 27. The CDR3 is CALGELSPLLPTWGIRRCPDKLIF. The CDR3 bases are TGTGCTCTTGGGGAACTAAGTCCTCTCCTTCCTACGTGGGGGATACGTCGGTGCCCCGATAAACTCATCTTT.

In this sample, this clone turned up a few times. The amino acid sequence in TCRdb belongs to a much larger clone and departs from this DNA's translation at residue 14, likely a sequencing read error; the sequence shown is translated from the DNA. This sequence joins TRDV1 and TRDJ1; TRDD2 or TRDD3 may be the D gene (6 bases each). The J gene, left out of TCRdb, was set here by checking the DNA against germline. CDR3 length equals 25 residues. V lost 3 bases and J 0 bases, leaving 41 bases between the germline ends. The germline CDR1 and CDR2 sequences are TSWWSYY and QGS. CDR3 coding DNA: TGTGCTCTTGGGGACGTTCCTAGGGGCAACTGGGTTCGTCCTCGTCTCAACTTCTACACCGATAAACTCATCTTT. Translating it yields CALGDVPRGNWVRPRLNFYTDKLIF.

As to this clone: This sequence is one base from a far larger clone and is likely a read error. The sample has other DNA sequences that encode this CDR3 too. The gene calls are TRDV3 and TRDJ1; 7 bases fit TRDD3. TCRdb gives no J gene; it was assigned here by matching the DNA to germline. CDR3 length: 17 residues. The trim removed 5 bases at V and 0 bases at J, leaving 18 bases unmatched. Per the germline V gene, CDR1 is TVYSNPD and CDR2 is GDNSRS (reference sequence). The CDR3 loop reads CALGGVLGNTNTDKLIF. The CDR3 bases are TGTGCCCTGGGGGGGGTACTGGGGAATACCAACACCGATAAACTCATCTTT.